This T cell receptor (beta chain) derives from a study of tumor-infiltrating lymphocytes in primary liver carcinoma. Across the whole study: The cohort consisted of patients whose primary liver carcinoma was surgically resected. Participating patients were men and women between 30 and 69 years old.

A primer matching the constant region was used to make TCR beta cDNA from around 550 ng of total RNA. Slightly modified ARM-PCR with three nested multiplex PCR rounds yielded TCR beta libraries. The two initial PCR rounds, around 11 cycles each, used TRBV1-TRBV30 forward and C-beta reverse primers. TCRdb ran MiXCR on the multiplex PCR reads and lists one entry per CDR3 protein. The table has hundreds of thousands of distinct CDR3 sequences, 60% to 80% seen once; the top ten hold about 9.4%. Study findings and constraints: Tumor-blood pairs (like tumor-adjacent pairs) overlapped less than tumor region pairs did. Tumors and blood were compared for top-250-clone fraction, and tumors had the significantly higher value (p = 0.039).

The CDR3 sequence is 13 residues long. Germline V lookup: CDR1 SGDLS, CDR2 YYNGEE. V lost 3 bases and J 7 bases, leaving 14 bases between the germline ends. It was unsorted whole blood that yielded blood RNA, and germline DNA was also extracted. This clonotype was found a few times. The antigen is unknown. This chain connects TRBV9 to TRBJ2-7, with a tentative D call TRBD1 (5 bases). The sequence derives from a man in his forties with primary liver carcinoma and hepatitis B virus infection. Sequencing was carried out using peripheral blood. Written as DNA, the CDR3 is TGTGCCAGCAGCGGCTATGGGGCTGGGGAGCAGTACTTC. This encodes CASSGYGAGEQYF.